Reported below is one TCR beta chain. This sample is part of a study of blood T cell repertoires in COVID-19. Study summary: Acute and convalescent COVID-19 specimens originated in the United States, Italy and Spain.

Per the germline V gene, CDR1 is MDHEN and CDR2 is SYDVKM. Trimming at V came to 6 bases and at J to 5 bases, leaving 7 bases not matched to a gene. This CDR3 spans 13 amino acids. Per the original data handling: Nucleated cell number was recorded as an estimate derived from reference gene primer amplification. The repertoire was sequenced with immunoSEQ multiplex PCR; TCRdb's copy has only in-frame clones and lacks some. V and J calls plus clone size are reproduced from that table; the DNA served to infer D and trimming. The sample contains 200,000 to 250,000 clones, roughly 88% of which appear only once.

The chain joins TRBV28 to TRBJ2-7; 7 positions agree with TRBD1. Sequenced input: peripheral blood. The TCR was taken from a young man with active or convalescent COVID-19. The chain's CDR3 is CASRTGYRNEQYF. CDR3 DNA sequence: TGTGCCAGCAGGACAGGGTATAGGAACGAGCAGTACTTC.